What follows describes a single TCR beta chain. Antigen: not known. Sequence at one end of the junction differs from germline and may be a read error. In the original processing: As immunoSEQ supplied junction-only sequences (without quality scores), filtering differed. Generated by immunoSEQ multiplex PCR, the TCRdb table keeps only in-frame clones and is missing some. The V and J calls and clone size come from that table; D and trimming were worked out from the DNA. The sample includes about 500,000 clones, 77% of them seen just once. This specimen comes from a study of shared clonotypes between healthy human individuals. Study-level results: Depth of sequencing was expected to influence donor clonotype sharing.

The donors, healthy adults who were HIV-negative, had experienced no recent acute infections or vaccinations. There were only Caucasian adults among the donors, and all lived in Nashville, Tennessee. The sequenced material came from PBMCs. The clonotype was recovered from a woman in her forties in good health. Some clones in this sample may be carry-over from other donors' samples.

Written as DNA, the CDR3 is TGTGACAGCAGTTTAGTCCTTGGGAGGGGCTCCTACAATGAGCAGTTCTTC. It encodes CDSSLVLGRGSYNEQFF. This chain uses TRBV28 with TRBJ2-1; 7 bases match TRBD2. CDR3 length: 17 residues. Germline CDR1 MDHEN, CDR2 SYDVKM.